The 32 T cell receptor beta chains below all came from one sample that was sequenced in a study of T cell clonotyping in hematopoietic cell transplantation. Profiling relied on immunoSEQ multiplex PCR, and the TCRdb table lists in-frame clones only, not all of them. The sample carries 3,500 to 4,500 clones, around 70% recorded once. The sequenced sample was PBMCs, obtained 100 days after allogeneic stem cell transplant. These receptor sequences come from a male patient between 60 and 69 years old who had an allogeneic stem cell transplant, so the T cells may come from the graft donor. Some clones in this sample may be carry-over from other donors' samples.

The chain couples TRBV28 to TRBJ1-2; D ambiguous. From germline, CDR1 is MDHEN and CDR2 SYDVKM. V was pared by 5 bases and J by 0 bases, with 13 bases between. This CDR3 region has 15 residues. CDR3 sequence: CASSRAGSTNYGYTF. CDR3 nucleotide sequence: TGTGCCAGCAGTCGGGCAGGCTCAACTAACTATGGCTACACCTTC.

DNA of the CDR3: TGTGCCTGGAGTAGGGGGCGCCCGGGAGATAGGACAGATACGCAGTATTTT. This codes for CAWSRGRPGDRTDTQYF. The V call is TRBV30, the J call TRBJ2-3, with D perhaps TRBD1 (7 bases). The CDR3 has 17 amino acids. Germline assignment: CDR1 GTSNPN and CDR2 SVGIG (reference sequence). V dropped 2 bases and J dropped 3 bases, with 21 bases sitting between them. The complete variable domain, with remaining parts taken from reference TRBV30 and TRBJ2-3, reads SQTIHQWPATLVQPVGSPLSLECTVEGTSNPNLYWYRQAAGRGLQLLFYSVGIGQISSEVPQNLSASRPQDRQFILSSKKLLLSDSGFYLCAWSRGRPGDRTDTQYFGPGTRLTVL.

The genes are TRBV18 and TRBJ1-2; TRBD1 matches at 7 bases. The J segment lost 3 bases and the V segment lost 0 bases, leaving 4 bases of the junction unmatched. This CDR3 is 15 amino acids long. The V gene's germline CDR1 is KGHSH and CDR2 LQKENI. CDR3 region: CASSPPARGDYGYTF. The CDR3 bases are TGTGCCAGCTCACCACCGGCCAGGGGGGACTATGGCTACACCTTC.

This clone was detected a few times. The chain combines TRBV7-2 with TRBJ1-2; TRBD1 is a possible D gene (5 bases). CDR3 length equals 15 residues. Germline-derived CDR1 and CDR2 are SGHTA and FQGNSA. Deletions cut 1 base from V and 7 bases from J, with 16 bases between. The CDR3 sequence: CASSLGATQGRGYTF. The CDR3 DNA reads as TGTGCCAGCAGCTTAGGAGCAACTCAGGGTCGTGGCTACACCTTC. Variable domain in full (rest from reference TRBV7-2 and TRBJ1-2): GAGVSQSPSNKVTEKGKDVELRCDPISGHTALYWYRQSLGQGLEFLIYFQGNSAPDKSGLPSDRFSAERTGGSVSTLTIQRTQQEDSAVYLCASSLGATQGRGYTFGSGTRLTVV.

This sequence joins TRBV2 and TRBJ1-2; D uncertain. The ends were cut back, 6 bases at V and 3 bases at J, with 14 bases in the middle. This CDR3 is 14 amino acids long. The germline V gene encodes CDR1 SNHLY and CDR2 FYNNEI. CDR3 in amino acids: CASSVDTADYGYTF. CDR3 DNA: TGTGCCAGCAGCGTAGACACCGCTGACTATGGCTACACCTTC.

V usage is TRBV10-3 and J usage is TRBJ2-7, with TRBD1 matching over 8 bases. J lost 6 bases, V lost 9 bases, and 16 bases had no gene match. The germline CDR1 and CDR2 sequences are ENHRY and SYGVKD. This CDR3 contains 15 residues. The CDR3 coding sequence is TGTGCCATAGGACAGGGTTCTCCCCCGCCTCTCGAGCAGTACTTC. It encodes CAIGQGSPPPLEQYF.

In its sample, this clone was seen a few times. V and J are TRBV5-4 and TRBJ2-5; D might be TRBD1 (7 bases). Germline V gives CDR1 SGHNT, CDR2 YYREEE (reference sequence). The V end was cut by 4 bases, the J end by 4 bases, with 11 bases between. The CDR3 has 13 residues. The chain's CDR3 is CASSLQGGETQYF. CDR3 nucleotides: TGTGCCAGCAGCCTTCAGGGGGGAGAGACCCAGTACTTC.

DNA of the CDR3: TGTGCCAGCTCCTCTGGGGGCAAGGGTCAGCCCCAGCATTTT. This codes for CASSSGGKGQPQHF. V gene TRBV18 combines with J gene TRBJ1-5, with D maybe TRBD1 (6 bases). Trimming shortened V by 6 bases and J by 6 bases, and 15 bases separated the two germline ends. Germline CDR1 is KGHSH and CDR2 is LQKENI. This CDR3 region has 14 residues. Full variable domain (outside the CDR3, taken from reference TRBV18 and TRBJ1-5): NAGVMQNPRHLVRRRGQEARLRCSPMKGHSHVYWYRQLPEEGLKFMVYLQKENIIDESGMPKERFSAEFPKEGPSILRIQQVVRGDSAAYFCASSSGGKGQPQHFGDGTRLSIL.

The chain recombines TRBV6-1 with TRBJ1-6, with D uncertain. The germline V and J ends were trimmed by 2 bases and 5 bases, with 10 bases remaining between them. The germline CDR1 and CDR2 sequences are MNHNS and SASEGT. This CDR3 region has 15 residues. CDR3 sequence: CASSEKRVDNSPLHF. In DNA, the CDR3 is TGTGCCAGCAGTGAAAAAAGGGTAGATAATTCACCCCTCCACTTT.

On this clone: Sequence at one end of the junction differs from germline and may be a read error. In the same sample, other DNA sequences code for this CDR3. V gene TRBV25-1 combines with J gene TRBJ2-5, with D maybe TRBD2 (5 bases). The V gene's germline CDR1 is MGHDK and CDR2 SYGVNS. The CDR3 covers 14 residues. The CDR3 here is CASSERGHQETQYF. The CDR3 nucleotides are TGCGCCAGCAGTGAACGGGGTCACCAAGAGACCCAGTACTTC.

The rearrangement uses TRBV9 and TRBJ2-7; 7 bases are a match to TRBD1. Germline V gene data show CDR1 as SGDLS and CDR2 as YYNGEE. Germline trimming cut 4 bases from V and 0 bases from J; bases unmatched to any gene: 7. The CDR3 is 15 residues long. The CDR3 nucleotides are TGTGCCAGCAGCTCCGGACAGGTCTTCTCCTACGAGCAGTACTTC. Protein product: CASSSGQVFSYEQYF.

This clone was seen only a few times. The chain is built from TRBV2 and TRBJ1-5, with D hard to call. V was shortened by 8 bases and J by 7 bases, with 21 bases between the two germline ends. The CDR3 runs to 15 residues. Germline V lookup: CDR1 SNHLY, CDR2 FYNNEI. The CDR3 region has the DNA TGTGCCAGCGGATACTCACCCGATCAGGCACAGCCCCAGCATTTT. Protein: CASGYSPDQAQPQHF.

This CDR3 is CASRPWGRSSYEQYF. The CDR3 coding sequence is TGTGCCAGCAGACCTTGGGGGCGGAGCTCCTACGAGCAGTACTTC. The chain couples TRBV6-6 to TRBJ2-7, with D perhaps matching TRBD1 (6 bases). The germline V gene has CDR1 MNHNY and CDR2 SVGAGI (reference sequence). Trimming removed 6 bases from V and 0 bases from J, with 15 bases in between. The CDR3 consists of 15 residues.

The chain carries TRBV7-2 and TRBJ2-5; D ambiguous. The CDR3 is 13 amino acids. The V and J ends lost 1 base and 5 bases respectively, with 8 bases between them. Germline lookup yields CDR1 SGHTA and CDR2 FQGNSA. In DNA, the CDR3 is TGTGCCAGCAGCTTAGTTAATCGGGAGACCCAGTACTTC. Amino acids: CASSLVNRETQYF.

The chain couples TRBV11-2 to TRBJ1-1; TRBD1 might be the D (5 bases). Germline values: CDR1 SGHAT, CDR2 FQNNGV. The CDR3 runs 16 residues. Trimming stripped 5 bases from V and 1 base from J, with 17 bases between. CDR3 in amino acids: CASSPFGAARNTEAFF. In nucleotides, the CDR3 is TGTGCCAGCAGCCCCTTTGGGGCAGCCAGGAACACTGAAGCTTTCTTT.

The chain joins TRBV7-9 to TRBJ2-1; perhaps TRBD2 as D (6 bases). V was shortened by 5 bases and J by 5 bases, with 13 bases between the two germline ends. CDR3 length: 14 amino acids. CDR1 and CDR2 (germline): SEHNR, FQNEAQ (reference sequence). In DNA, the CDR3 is TGTGCCAGCAGCATGGGACTGGCGGACAATGAGCAGTTCTTC. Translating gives CASSMGLADNEQFF.

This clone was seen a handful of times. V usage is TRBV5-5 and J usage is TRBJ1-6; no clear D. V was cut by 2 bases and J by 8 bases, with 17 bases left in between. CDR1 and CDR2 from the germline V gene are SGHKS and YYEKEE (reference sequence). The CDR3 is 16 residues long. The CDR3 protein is CASSFAPGRVDSPLHF. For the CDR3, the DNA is TGTGCCAGCAGCTTCGCCCCGGGCAGAGTTGATTCACCCCTCCACTTT.

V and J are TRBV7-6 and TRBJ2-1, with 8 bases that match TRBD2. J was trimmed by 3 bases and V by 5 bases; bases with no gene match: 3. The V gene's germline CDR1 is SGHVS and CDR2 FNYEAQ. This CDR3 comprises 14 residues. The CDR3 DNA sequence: TGTGCCAGCAGCCCCGGGACTAGCTACAATGAGCAGTTCTTC. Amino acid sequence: CASSPGTSYNEQFF.

CDR3 sequence reads: CASDSSRQGNYEQYF. CDR3 DNA: TGTGCCAGCGACTCTTCCCGGCAGGGGAATTACGAGCAGTACTTC. The V and J genes are TRBV28 and TRBJ2-7, with a tentative D call TRBD1 (6 bases). The CDR3 has 15 residues. The germline gives CDR1 MDHEN, CDR2 SYDVKM. V lost 8 bases and J 4 bases, leaving 21 bases between the germline ends.

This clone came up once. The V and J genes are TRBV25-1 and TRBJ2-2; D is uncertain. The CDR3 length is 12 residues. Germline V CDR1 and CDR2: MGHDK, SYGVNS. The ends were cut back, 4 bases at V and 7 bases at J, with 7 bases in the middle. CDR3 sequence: CASSVSIGELFF. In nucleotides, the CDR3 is TGTGCCAGCAGTGTTTCAATCGGGGAGCTGTTTTTT.

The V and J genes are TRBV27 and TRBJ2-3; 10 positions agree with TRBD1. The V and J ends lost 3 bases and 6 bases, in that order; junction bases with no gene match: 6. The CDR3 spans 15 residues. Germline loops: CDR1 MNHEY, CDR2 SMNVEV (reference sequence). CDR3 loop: CASSLETGGLDTQYF. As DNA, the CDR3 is TGTGCCAGCAGTTTGGAGACAGGGGGCTTGGATACGCAGTATTTT.

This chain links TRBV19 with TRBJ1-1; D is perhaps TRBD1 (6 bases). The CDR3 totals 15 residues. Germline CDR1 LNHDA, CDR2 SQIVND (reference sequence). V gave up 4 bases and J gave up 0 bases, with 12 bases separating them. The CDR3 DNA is TGTGCCAGTAGTAACGCCCAGGGGATGAACACTGAAGCTTTCTTT. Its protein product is CASSNAQGMNTEAFF.

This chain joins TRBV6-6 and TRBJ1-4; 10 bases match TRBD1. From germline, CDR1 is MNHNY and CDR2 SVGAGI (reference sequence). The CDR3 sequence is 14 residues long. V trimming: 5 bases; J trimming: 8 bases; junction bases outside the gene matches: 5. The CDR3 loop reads CASSGDRGVEKLFF. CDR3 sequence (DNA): TGTGCCAGCAGTGGGGACAGGGGAGTCGAAAAACTGTTTTTT.

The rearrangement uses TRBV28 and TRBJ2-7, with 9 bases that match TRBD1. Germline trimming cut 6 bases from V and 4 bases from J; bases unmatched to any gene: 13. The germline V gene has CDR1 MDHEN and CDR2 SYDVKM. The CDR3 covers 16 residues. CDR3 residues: CASRSPATGGRYEQYF. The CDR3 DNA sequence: TGTGCCAGCAGGTCACCAGCAACAGGGGGCCGGTACGAGCAGTACTTC.

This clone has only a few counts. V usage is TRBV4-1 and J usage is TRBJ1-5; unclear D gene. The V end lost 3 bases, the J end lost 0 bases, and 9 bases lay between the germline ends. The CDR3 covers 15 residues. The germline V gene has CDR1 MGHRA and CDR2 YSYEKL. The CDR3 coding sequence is TGCGCCAGCAGCCAGTATACAGATAGCAATCAGCCCCAGCATTTT. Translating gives CASSQYTDSNQPQHF.

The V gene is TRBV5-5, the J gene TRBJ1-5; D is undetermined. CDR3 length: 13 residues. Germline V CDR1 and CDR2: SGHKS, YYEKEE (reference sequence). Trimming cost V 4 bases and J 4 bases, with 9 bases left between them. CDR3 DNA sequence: TGTGCCAGCAGCCCGGGAGGGAATCAGCCCCAGCATTTT. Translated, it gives CASSPGGNQPQHF.

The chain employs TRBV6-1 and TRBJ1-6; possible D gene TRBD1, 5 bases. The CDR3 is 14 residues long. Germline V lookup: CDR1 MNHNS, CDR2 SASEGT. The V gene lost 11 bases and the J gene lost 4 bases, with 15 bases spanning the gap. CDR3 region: CAERGASYNSPLHF. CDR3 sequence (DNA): TGTGCCGAGCGCGGGGCATCTTATAATTCACCCCTCCACTTT.

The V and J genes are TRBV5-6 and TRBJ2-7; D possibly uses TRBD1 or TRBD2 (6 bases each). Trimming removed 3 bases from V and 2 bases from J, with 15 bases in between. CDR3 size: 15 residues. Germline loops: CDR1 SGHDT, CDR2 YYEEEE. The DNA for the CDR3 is TGTGCCAGCAGCTCGGGGGCCCTAGCGCCCTACGAGCAGTACTTC. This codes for CASSSGALAPYEQYF.

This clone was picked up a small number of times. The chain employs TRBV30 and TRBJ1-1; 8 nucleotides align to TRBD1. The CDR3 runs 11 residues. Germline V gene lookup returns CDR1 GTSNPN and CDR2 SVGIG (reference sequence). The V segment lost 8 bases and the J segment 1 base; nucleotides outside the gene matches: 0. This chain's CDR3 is CAGTGNTEAFF. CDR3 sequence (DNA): TGTGCCGGGACAGGGAACACTGAAGCTTTCTTT.

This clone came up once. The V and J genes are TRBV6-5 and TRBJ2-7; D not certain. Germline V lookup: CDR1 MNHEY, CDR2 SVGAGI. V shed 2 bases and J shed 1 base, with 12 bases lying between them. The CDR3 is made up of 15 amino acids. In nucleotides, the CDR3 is TGTGCCAGCAGTTACGGCTCTCTGGGTTCCTACGAGCAGTACTTC. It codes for CASSYGSLGSYEQYF.

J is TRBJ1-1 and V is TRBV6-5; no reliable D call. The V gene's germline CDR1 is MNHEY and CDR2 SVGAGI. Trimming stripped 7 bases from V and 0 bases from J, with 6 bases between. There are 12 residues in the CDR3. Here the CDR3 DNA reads TGTGCCAGCAAGACTATGAACACTGAAGCTTTCTTT. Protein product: CASKTMNTEAFF.

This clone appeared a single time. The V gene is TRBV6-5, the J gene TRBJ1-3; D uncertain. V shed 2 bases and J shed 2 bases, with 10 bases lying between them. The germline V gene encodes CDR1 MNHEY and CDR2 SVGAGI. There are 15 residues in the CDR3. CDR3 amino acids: CASSYGVTAGNTIYF. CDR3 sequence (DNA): TGTGCCAGCAGTTACGGGGTGACGGCTGGAAACACCATATATTTT.